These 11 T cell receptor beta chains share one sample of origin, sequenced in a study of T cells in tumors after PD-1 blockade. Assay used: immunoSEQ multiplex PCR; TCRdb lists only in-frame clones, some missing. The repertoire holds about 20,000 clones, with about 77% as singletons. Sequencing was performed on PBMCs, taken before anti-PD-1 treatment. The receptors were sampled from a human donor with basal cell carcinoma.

CDR3 in DNA: TGTGCCACCAGCGGGACGGACAGGGAGTTAGCGGATGAGCAGTTCTTC. Its translation: CATSGTDRELADEQFF. V is TRBV24-1 and J is TRBJ2-1, with 8 bases fitting TRBD1. The V segment lost 7 bases and the J segment 8 bases; nucleotides outside the gene matches: 15. The CDR3 is 16 residues long. CDR1 KGHDR and CDR2 SFDVKD come from the germline V gene.

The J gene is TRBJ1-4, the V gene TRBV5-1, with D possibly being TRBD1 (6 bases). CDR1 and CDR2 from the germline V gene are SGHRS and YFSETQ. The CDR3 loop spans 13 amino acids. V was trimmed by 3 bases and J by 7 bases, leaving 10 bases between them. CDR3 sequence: CASSWEGGEKLFF. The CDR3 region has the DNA TGCGCCAGCAGCTGGGAGGGGGGTGAAAAACTGTTTTTT. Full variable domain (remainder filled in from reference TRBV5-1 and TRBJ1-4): KAGVTQTPRYLIKTRGQQVTLSCSPISGHRSVSWYQQTPGQGLQFLFEYFSETQRNKGNFPGRFSGRQFSNSRSEMNVSTLELGDSALYLCASSWEGGEKLFFGSGTQLSVL.

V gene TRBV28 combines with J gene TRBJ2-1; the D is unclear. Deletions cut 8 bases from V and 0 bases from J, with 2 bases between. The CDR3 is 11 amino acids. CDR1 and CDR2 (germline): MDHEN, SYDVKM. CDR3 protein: CASSSYNEQFF. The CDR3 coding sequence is TGTGCCAGCTCCTCCTACAATGAGCAGTTCTTC.

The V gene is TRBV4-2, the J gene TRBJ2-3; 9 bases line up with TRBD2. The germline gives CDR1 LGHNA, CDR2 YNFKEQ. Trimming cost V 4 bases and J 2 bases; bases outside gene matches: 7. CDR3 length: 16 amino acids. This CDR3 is CASSPKAGGSTDTQYF. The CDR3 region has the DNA TGTGCCAGCAGCCCGAAAGCGGGGGGATCCACAGATACGCAGTATTTT.

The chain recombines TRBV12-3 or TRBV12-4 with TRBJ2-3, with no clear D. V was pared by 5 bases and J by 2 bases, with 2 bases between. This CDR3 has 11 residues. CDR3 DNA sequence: TGTGCCAGCAGTAACACAGATACGCAGTATTTT. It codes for CASSNTDTQYF.

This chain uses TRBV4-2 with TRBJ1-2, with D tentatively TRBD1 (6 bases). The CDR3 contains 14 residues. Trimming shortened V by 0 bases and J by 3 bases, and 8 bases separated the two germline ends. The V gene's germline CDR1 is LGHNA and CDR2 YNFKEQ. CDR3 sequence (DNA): TGTGCCAGCAGCCAAGAGACAGGCCACTATGGCTACACCTTC. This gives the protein CASSQETGHYGYTF.

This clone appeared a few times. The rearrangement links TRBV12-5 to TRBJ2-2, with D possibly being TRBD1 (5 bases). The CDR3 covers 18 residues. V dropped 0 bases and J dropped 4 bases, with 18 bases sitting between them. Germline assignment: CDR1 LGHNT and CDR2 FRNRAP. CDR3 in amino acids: CASGLVTNWPGRTGELFF. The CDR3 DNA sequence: TGTGCTAGTGGTTTGGTAACGAATTGGCCAGGGCGCACCGGGGAGCTGTTTTTT.

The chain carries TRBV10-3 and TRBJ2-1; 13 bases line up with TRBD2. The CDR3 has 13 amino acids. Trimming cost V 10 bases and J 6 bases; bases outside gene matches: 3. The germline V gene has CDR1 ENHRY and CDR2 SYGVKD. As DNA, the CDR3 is TGTGCCAAAACTAGCGGGGGGGCCAATGAGCAGTTCTTC. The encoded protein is CAKTSGGANEQFF.

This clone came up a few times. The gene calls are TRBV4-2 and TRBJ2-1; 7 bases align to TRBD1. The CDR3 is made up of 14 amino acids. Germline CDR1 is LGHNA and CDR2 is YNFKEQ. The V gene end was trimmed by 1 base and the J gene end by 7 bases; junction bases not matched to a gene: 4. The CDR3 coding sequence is TGTGCCAGCAGCCAAGGTGGACAGGTGAATGAGCAGTTCTTC. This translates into CASSQGGQVNEQFF.

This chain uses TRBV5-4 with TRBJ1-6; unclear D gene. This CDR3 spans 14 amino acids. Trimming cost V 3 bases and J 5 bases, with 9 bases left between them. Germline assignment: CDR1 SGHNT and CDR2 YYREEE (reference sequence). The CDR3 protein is CASSSEKNNSPLHF. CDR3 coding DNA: TGTGCCAGCAGCTCCGAGAAGAATAATTCACCCCTCCACTTT.

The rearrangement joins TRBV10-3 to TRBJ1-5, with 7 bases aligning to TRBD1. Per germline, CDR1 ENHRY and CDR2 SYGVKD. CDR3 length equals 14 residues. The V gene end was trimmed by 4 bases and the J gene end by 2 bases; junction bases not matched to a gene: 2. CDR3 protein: CAISAGQGNQPQHF. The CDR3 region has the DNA TGTGCCATCAGTGCAGGACAGGGCAATCAGCCCCAGCATTTT.